These 10 T cell receptor beta chains were all obtained from the same sample, sequenced in a study of molecular identifiers for immune sequencing clone quantification (dated by TCRdb to about 2018). The library came from PCR. Reads for this sample came from a NextSeq 500. TCRdb's own reprocessing of the public reads used fastp at Q25 and MiXCR and kept productive beta chains. Under each unique CDR3 protein, matching rows form one entry showing the most common genes and DNA. The sample table contains around 300,000 distinct CDR3 sequences; only one count was recorded for roughly a quarter of them. About 0.74% of the sample lies in the top ten. The sequenced sample consisted of naive CD8+ T cells from blood, with Jurkat cell RNA spiked in. The cell subset or site label, read with the paper, signifies: FACS-sorted CD8+CD4-CCR7+CD45RA+ naive T cells. These TCRs come from a human donor in good health. Some libraries in this study had Jurkat cell RNA spiked in.

This clonotype was observed a handful of times. The rearrangement links TRBV19 to TRBJ2-7; 10 nucleotides match TRBD2. After removal of 1 base from V and 2 bases from J, the junction contained 2 bases not matched to a gene. The V gene's germline CDR1 is LNHDA and CDR2 SQIVND (reference sequence). This CDR3 contains 15 residues. CDR3 DNA sequence: TGTGCCAGTAGTATAGGCAGCGGGGGGGCCTACGAGCAGTACTTC. Its translation is CASSIGSGGAYEQYF.

Ten or more counts support this clonotype. The chain couples TRBV15 to TRBJ2-3, with D unresolved. V was pared by 1 base and J by 2 bases, with 7 bases between. This CDR3 contains 14 residues. Germline CDR1 and CDR2: LNHNV and YYDKDF (reference sequence). The DNA of the CDR3 is TGTGCCACCAGCAGAGCAGGAGTCACAGATACGCAGTATTTT. This encodes CATSRAGVTDTQYF. Filled out from reference TRBV15 and TRBJ2-3, the complete variable domain reads DAMVIQNPRYQVTQFGKPVTLSCSQTLNHNVMYWYQQKSSQAPKLLFHYYDKDFNNEADTPDNFQSRRPNTSFCFLDIRSPGLGDTAMYLCATSRAGVTDTQYFGPGTRLTVL.

This clonotype was seen many times. V and J are TRBV7-6 and TRBJ2-6, with 7 bases fitting TRBD1. V lost 4 bases and J lost 0; bases outside the gene matches: 9. This CDR3 has 18 amino acids. Per the germline V gene, CDR1 is SGHVS and CDR2 is FNYEAQ. CDR3 DNA sequence: TGTGCCAGCAGCTCCGGACAGGACCGAGTCTCTGGGGCCAACGTCCTGACTTTC. It encodes CASSSGQDRVSGANVLTF.

With regard to this clonotype: Given a much more abundant clone one base away, this may be a read error. This chain links TRBV29-1 with TRBJ1-1; D is ambiguous. V lost 5 bases and J 0 bases, leaving 7 bases between the germline ends. The CDR3 sequence is 12 residues long. Germline V gene lookup returns CDR1 SQVTM and CDR2 ANQGSEA. CDR3: CSVLVVNTEAFF. CDR3 in DNA: TGCAGCGTTCTAGTCGTGAACACTGAAGCTTTCTTT.

Remarks on this clonotype: This clone may be a read error of a much larger clone one base away. The rearrangement links TRBV12-3 or TRBV12-4 to TRBJ2-7; D ambiguous. The CDR3 has 13 residues. V dropped 6 bases and J dropped 5 bases, with 14 bases sitting between them. CDR3 residues: CASSRTALHEQYF. CDR3 coding DNA: TGTGCCAGCAGCCGAACTGCGCTCCACGAGCAGTACTTC.

This clonotype was recorded a few times. The chain uses TRBV7-9 and TRBJ1-2, with D tentatively TRBD1 (5 bases). CDR1 is SEHNR and CDR2 is FQNEAQ in the germline V gene (reference sequence). The CDR3 is made up of 16 amino acids. Trimming left V 5 bases short and J 8 bases short, with 24 bases between. Written as DNA, the CDR3 is TGTGCCAGCAGCCCCCCTAGTGCACAGGTCAGCAAAGGCTACACCTTC. Translation: CASSPPSAQVSKGYTF.

This clonotype was found many times. The chain joins TRBV29-1 to TRBJ2-2; possible D gene TRBD2, 5 bases. Germline V CDR1 and CDR2: SQVTM, ANQGSEA. Trimming removed 4 bases at V and 7 bases at J, with 13 bases between. The CDR3 consists of 13 residues. The DNA of the CDR3 is TGCAGCGTTGCACGGCAGGCGGGCGGGGAGCTGTTTTTT. Its protein product is CSVARQAGGELFF.

This clonotype was detected a few times. The chain uses TRBV7-2 and TRBJ1-2; D is uncertain. The CDR3 has 15 residues. Germline V gene data show CDR1 as SGHTA and CDR2 as FQGNSA. The V and J ends lost 2 bases and 4 bases respectively, with 14 bases between them. The CDR3 loop reads CASSLFQADAYGYTF. CDR3 DNA sequence: TGTGCCAGCAGCTTATTTCAGGCCGACGCCTATGGCTACACCTTC. Filled out from reference TRBV7-2 and TRBJ1-2, the complete variable domain reads GAGVSQSPSNKVTEKGKDVELRCDPISGHTALYWYRQSLGQGLEFLIYFQGNSAPDKSGLPSDRFSAERTGGSVSTLTIQRTQQEDSAVYLCASSLFQADAYGYTFGSGTRLTVV.

Details on this clonotype: One end of the junction fails to match germline, which may point to a read error. V usage is TRBV6-1 and J usage is TRBJ2-2; 7 bases line up with TRBD2. Germline-derived CDR1 and CDR2 are MNHNS and SASEGT. The CDR3 has 15 amino acids. CDR3 protein: CAGSAREVGTGELFF. CDR3 DNA: TGTGCCGGCAGTGCTCGGGAGGTCGGGACCGGGGAGCTGTTTTTT.

This clonotype was found many times. The rearrangement links TRBV29-1 to TRBJ1-1; D unclear. Germline CDR1 and CDR2: SQVTM and ANQGSEA. V dropped 0 bases and J dropped 0 bases, with 8 bases sitting between them. The CDR3 is 14 amino acids. This CDR3 reads CSVEEVALNTEAFF. DNA of the CDR3: TGCAGCGTTGAAGAAGTGGCTCTGAACACTGAAGCTTTCTTT. Using reference TRBV29-1 and TRBJ1-1 for the parts outside the CDR3, the full variable domain is SAVISQKPSRDICQRGTSLTIQCQVDSQVTMMFWYRQQPGQSLTLIATANQGSEATYESGFVIDKFPISRPNLTFSTLTVSNMSPEDSSIYLCSVEEVALNTEAFFGQGTRLTVV.